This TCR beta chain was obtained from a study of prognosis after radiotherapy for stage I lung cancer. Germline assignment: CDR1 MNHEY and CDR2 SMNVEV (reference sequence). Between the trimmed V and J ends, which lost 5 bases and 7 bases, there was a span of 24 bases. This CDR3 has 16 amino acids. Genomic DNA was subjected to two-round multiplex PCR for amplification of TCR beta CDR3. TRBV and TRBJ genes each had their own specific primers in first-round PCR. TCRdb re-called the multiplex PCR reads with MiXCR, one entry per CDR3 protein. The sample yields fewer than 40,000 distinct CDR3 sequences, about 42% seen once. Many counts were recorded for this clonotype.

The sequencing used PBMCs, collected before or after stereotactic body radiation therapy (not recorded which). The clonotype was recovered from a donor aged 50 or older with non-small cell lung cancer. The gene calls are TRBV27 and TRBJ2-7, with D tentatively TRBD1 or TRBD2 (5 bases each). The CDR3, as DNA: TGTGCCAGCAGTACCCGGACTGGGGCTCATCCTGGTGAGCAGTACTTC. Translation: CASSTRTGAHPGEQYF.